This passage covers 25 T cell receptor beta chains from one sample sequenced in a study of blood T cell repertoires in COVID-19. Measured with immunoSEQ multiplex PCR; TCRdb has only the in-frame clones, and not every one. The sample lists 130,000 or so clones, around 80% occurring once. Sequencing was performed on peripheral blood. These TCRs come from an older woman with acute or convalescent COVID-19.

The chain combines TRBV12-3 or TRBV12-4 with TRBJ1-5; D not certain. The CDR3 has 13 residues. V shed 0 bases and J shed 9 bases, with 9 bases lying between them. The chain's CDR3 is CASSLAHPGPQHF. The CDR3 DNA follows: TGTGCCAGCAGTTTAGCGCACCCGGGGCCCCAGCATTTT.

The rearrangement uses TRBV30 and TRBJ1-1, with D unresolved. The germline gives CDR1 GTSNPN, CDR2 SVGIG (reference sequence). This CDR3 contains 13 residues. Deletions cut 0 bases from V and 2 bases from J, with 7 bases between. The CDR3 region has the DNA TGTGCCTGGAGTGTAACTGAAAACACTGAAGCTTTCTTT. Protein product: CAWSVTENTEAFF.

This clone has only one observation. The genes are TRBV9 and TRBJ2-1; maybe TRBD1 (5 bases). CDR1 is SGDLS and CDR2 is YYNGEE in the germline V gene. The V end was cut by 0 bases, the J end by 5 bases, with 12 bases between. The CDR3 totals 15 residues. CDR3 DNA sequence: TGTGCCAGCAGCGTAGGCCAGGGCCAGAACAATGAGCAGTTCTTC. Translating it yields CASSVGQGQNNEQFF.

The gene calls are TRBV30 and TRBJ2-1; D is unresolved. Trimming took 3 bases from V and 7 from J, leaving 10 bases between them. Looked up from germline, CDR1 is GTSNPN and CDR2 is SVGIG (reference sequence). The CDR3 is 12 residues long. Here the CDR3 DNA reads TGTGCCTGGAGCGTGGAGAGAAATGAGCAGTTCTTC. Protein sequence: CAWSVERNEQFF. The full variable domain, rest sourced from reference TRBV30 and TRBJ2-1, is SQTIHQWPATLVQPVGSPLSLECTVEGTSNPNLYWYRQAAGRGLQLLFYSVGIGQISSEVPQNLSASRPQDRQFILSSKKLLLSDSGFYLCAWSVERNEQFFGPGTRLTVL.

V usage is TRBV12-5 and J usage is TRBJ1-1; D not resolved. The V gene's germline CDR1 is LGHNT and CDR2 FRNRAP. The CDR3 is made up of 13 amino acids. The ends were cut back, 1 base at V and 1 base at J, with 4 bases in the middle. The CDR3 loop reads CASGLDGNTEAFF. The CDR3 nucleotides are TGTGCTAGTGGTTTGGACGGGAACACTGAAGCTTTCTTT.

CDR3 nucleotides: TGTGCCAGCAGCCAAGTAGGGACAGCGATCTATGGCTACACCTTC. Protein sequence: CASSQVGTAIYGYTF. This chain connects TRBV3-1 (or the pseudogene TRBV3-2) to TRBJ1-2; TRBD1 aligns across 7 bases. In germline, CDR1 is LGHDT, CDR2 YNNKEL (reference sequence). V gave up 1 base and J gave up 4 bases; unmatched junction bases: 6. The CDR3 covers 15 residues.

The rearrangement uses TRBV9 and TRBJ1-6, with D tentatively TRBD1 (6 bases). Looked up from germline, CDR1 is SGDLS and CDR2 is YYNGEE. The V and J ends lost 0 bases and 4 bases respectively, with 8 bases between them. The CDR3 loop spans 15 amino acids. CDR3 coding DNA: TGTGCCAGCAGCGTAGAAACAGGGTATAATTCACCCCTCCACTTT. Its protein is CASSVETGYNSPLHF. The full variable domain, rest sourced from reference TRBV9 and TRBJ1-6, is DSGVTQTPKHLITATGQRVTLRCSPRSGDLSVYWYQQSLDQGLQFLIQYYNGEERAKGNILERFSAQQFPDLHSELNLSSLELGDSALYFCASSVETGYNSPLHFGNGTRLTVT.

V is TRBV4-1 and J is TRBJ1-2, with 9 bases that match TRBD1. Germline V gene lookup returns CDR1 MGHRA and CDR2 YSYEKL. The CDR3 covers 18 residues. The V segment lost 4 bases and the J segment 0 bases; nucleotides outside the gene matches: 12. This CDR3 is CASSPRGRDRATNYGYTF. DNA of the CDR3: TGCGCCAGCAGCCCAAGGGGACGGGACAGGGCTACTAACTATGGCTACACCTTC.

The V call is TRBV6-5, the J call TRBJ1-2, with a tentative D call TRBD1 (6 bases). CDR1 and CDR2 (germline): MNHEY, SVGAGI. The CDR3 length is 14 residues. The V end lost 10 bases, the J end lost 7 bases, and 22 bases lay between the germline ends. The CDR3 here is CATASRGALGGYTF. CDR3 bases: TGTGCCACCGCTTCTCGGGGGGCCCTAGGTGGCTACACCTTC.

The chain joins TRBV4-1 to TRBJ2-1; D is uncertain. Germline loops: CDR1 MGHRA, CDR2 YSYEKL. The CDR3 consists of 15 residues. V was cut by 0 bases and J by 3 bases, with 9 bases left in between. CDR3: CASSQDLNSYNEQFF. The CDR3, as DNA: TGCGCCAGCAGCCAAGATCTGAACAGCTACAATGAGCAGTTCTTC.

V is TRBV29-1 and J is TRBJ1-6; D is ambiguous. The germline V and J ends were trimmed by 6 bases and 2 bases, with 8 bases remaining between them. The CDR3 has 13 amino acids. CDR1 is SQVTM, CDR2 ANQGSEA, per germline. CDR3 region: CSVGDAYNSPLHF. CDR3 in DNA: TGCAGCGTCGGTGATGCCTATAATTCACCCCTCCACTTT.

The V and J genes are TRBV30 and TRBJ2-5; D is uncertain. From germline, CDR1 is GTSNPN and CDR2 SVGIG (reference sequence). Trimming cost V 3 bases and J 4 bases, with 15 bases left between them. This CDR3 spans 14 amino acids. CDR3 sequence (DNA): TGTGCCTGGAGCCCTACCGGGTGGCGAGAGACCCAGTACTTC. This translates into CAWSPTGWRETQYF.

The J gene is TRBJ1-4, the V gene TRBV12-5; D call uncertain. Looked up from germline, CDR1 is LGHNT and CDR2 is FRNRAP. V shed 2 bases and J shed 5 bases, with 18 bases lying between them. There are 17 residues in the CDR3. This CDR3 reads CASGLSQRTEHNEKLFF. The CDR3, as DNA: TGTGCTAGTGGTTTGTCCCAGCGGACGGAACACAATGAAAAACTGTTTTTT.

This clone appeared a single time. In the same sample, other DNA sequences code for this CDR3. The V gene is TRBV6-5, the J gene TRBJ1-5; D call uncertain. The germline V gene has CDR1 MNHEY and CDR2 SVGAGI. The CDR3 is 15 amino acids. Trimming cost V 6 bases and J 1 base, with 13 bases left between them. In DNA, the CDR3 is TGTGCCAGCAGCCTCCCGGGGAACAGCAATCAGCCCCAGCATTTT. Translated: CASSLPGNSNQPQHF.

The chain uses TRBV5-1 and TRBJ1-2, with TRBD1 matching over 7 bases. The CDR3 extends over 13 amino acids. V lost 2 bases and J lost 8; bases outside the gene matches: 6. Germline V CDR1 and CDR2: SGHRS, YFSETQ. CDR3 sequence: CASSFKGGEGYTF. The CDR3 coding sequence is TGCGCCAGCAGCTTTAAAGGGGGCGAAGGCTACACCTTC.

This clone was found once. V gene TRBV18 combines with J gene TRBJ1-2; no definite D call. Germline CDR1 reads KGHSH; CDR2 reads LQKENI. Trimming took off 2 bases at V and 2 bases at J, with 9 bases between the two ends. The CDR3 has 14 residues. CDR3 bases: TGTGCCAGCTCACCAGGTGCTACCAACTATGGCTACACCTTC. Protein sequence: CASSPGATNYGYTF.

The V and J genes are TRBV9 and TRBJ1-2; possible D gene TRBD1, 5 bases. CDR3 length: 15 residues. The V gene's germline CDR1 is SGDLS and CDR2 YYNGEE. Trimming cost V 0 bases and J 3 bases, with 12 bases left between them. CDR3 sequence reads: CASSVGGEYYYGYTF. The CDR3 nucleotides read TGTGCCAGCAGCGTAGGGGGGGAGTACTACTATGGCTACACCTTC.

The chain links TRBV24-1 to TRBJ2-5, with 11 bases aligning to TRBD1. J lost 1 base, V lost 4 bases, and 4 bases had no gene match. The CDR3 sequence is 16 residues long. The germline gives CDR1 KGHDR, CDR2 SFDVKD. The CDR3 DNA follows: TGTGCCACCAGTGACGCCGGACAGGGGGCCCAAGAGACCCAGTACTTC. Protein: CATSDAGQGAQETQYF.

The V gene is TRBV30, the J gene TRBJ2-1; 7 nucleotides match TRBD1. Trimming removed 0 bases from V and 12 bases from J; junction bases left unmatched: 5. Germline V lookup: CDR1 GTSNPN, CDR2 SVGIG (reference sequence). The CDR3 is 12 residues long. The CDR3 is CAWSVNRGTQFF. The CDR3 DNA reads as TGTGCCTGGAGTGTAAACAGGGGAACGCAGTTCTTC. Full variable domain (rest looked up from reference TRBV30 and TRBJ2-1): SQTIHQWPATLVQPVGSPLSLECTVEGTSNPNLYWYRQAAGRGLQLLFYSVGIGQISSEVPQNLSASRPQDRQFILSSKKLLLSDSGFYLCAWSVNRGTQFFGPGTRLTVL.

CDR3: CASSRGQGNLNEQFF. The DNA of the CDR3 is TGCGCCAGCAGCCGGGGACAGGGAAATTTAAATGAGCAGTTCTTC. The chain has TRBV4-1 and TRBJ2-1; TRBD1 matches at 9 bases. The V segment lost 4 bases and the J segment 7 bases; nucleotides outside the gene matches: 8. The CDR3 has 15 amino acids. Looked up from germline, CDR1 is MGHRA and CDR2 is YSYEKL.

This clone was picked up one time. The J gene is TRBJ1-2, the V gene TRBV6-1; D may be TRBD1 (6 bases). The CDR3 consists of 16 residues. Germline V lookup: CDR1 MNHNS, CDR2 SASEGT. With 2 bases removed from V and 1 base from J, the gap between germline ends came to 14 bases. CDR3 in amino acids: CASSEQGSDFNYGYTF. Here the CDR3 DNA reads TGTGCCAGCAGTGAACAGGGGTCAGACTTTAACTATGGCTACACCTTC.

The rearrangement uses TRBV10-1 and TRBJ2-5, with TRBD1 matching 11 bases. Germline CDR1 is WNHNN and CDR2 is SYGVQD (reference sequence). The junction had 8 bases not matched to a gene; V was cut back by 6 bases and J by 5 bases. The CDR3 contains 15 residues. This CDR3 is CASSDGQGAWETQYF. The CDR3 DNA reads as TGCGCCAGCAGCGATGGACAGGGGGCTTGGGAGACCCAGTACTTC.

This clone was found once. V gene TRBV4-1 combines with J gene TRBJ1-3; unclear D gene. The CDR3 runs 15 residues. Germline values: CDR1 MGHRA, CDR2 YSYEKL. Trimming removed 1 base at V and 0 bases at J, with 7 bases between. The CDR3 is CASSQATFSGNTIYF. As DNA, the CDR3 is TGCGCCAGCAGCCAAGCGACATTCTCTGGAAACACCATATATTTT.

V is TRBV27 and J is TRBJ1-2; a possible D gene is TRBD1 (6 bases). Germline loops: CDR1 MNHEY, CDR2 SMNVEV (reference sequence). Trimming took off 7 bases at V and 7 bases at J, with 16 bases between the two ends. CDR3 size: 13 residues. The CDR3 reads CASTPSAGAGYTF. CDR3 nucleotide sequence: TGTGCCAGCACCCCCTCGGCAGGGGCTGGCTACACCTTC.

The genes are TRBV5-6 and TRBJ1-5; 9 bases align to TRBD1. Germline loops: CDR1 SGHDT, CDR2 YYEEEE. V shed 1 base and J 7 bases; nucleotides not matched to a gene: 9. The CDR3 has 16 residues. The CDR3: CASSLKGQGYNQPQHF. In DNA, the CDR3 is TGTGCCAGCAGCTTGAAAGGACAGGGGTACAACCAGCCCCAGCATTTT.